This entry describes one T cell receptor beta chain. Antigen specificity is unknown. The sample comes from a study of shared clonotypes between healthy human individuals. Study-level findings and limits: Memory subsets had estimated richness that was generally smaller than that of naive subsets. Donors were few, which limited the genetic and exposure-history diversity represented.

A CD45RA+ naive subset and a CD45RA-negative memory subset were split from CD4+ cells. This table comes from immunoSEQ multiplex PCR, and its TCRdb copy is limited to in-frame clones, with some not included. The repertoire consists of 2.5 million or so clones, with over 85% occurring once and the leading ten covering about 0.13%. Germline V gives CDR1 ENHRY, CDR2 SYGVKD. This CDR3 comprises 16 residues. The germline V and J ends were trimmed by 6 bases and 7 bases, with 19 bases remaining between them. The sequence was collected from a man aged 18-30 years in good health. The chain couples TRBV10-3 to TRBJ1-6, with a possible D match to TRBD1 (5 bases). Sequenced: naive CD4+ T cells sorted from blood. Described subset: CD45RA+ positively selected. In DNA, the CDR3 is TGTGCCATCAGCCAGGGACCATACCTAGAGAATTCACCCCTCCACTTT. Its translation: CAISQGPYLENSPLHF.